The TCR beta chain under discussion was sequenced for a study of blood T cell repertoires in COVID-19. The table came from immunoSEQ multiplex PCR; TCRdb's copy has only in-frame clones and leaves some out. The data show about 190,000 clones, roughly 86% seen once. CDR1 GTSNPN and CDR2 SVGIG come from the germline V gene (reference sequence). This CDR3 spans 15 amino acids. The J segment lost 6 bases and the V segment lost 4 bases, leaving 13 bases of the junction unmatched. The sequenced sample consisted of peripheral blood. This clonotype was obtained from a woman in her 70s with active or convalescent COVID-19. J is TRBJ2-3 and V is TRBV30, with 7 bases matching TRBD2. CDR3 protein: CAWKGGGGGYDTQYF. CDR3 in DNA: TGTGCCTGGAAAGGCGGCGGGGGAGGGTACGATACGCAGTATTTT.